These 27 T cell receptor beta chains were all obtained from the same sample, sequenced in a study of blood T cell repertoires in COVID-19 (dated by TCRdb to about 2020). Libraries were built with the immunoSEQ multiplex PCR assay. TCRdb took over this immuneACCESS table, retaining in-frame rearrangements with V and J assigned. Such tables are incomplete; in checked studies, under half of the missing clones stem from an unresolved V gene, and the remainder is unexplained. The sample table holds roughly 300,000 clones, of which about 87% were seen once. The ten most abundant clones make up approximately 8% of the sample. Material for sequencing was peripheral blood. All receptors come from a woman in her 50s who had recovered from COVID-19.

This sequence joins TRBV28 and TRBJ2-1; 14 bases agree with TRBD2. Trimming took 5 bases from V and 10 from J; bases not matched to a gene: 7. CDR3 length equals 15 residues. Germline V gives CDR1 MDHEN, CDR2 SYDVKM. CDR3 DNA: TGTGCCAGCAGTCGTAGACTAGCGGGAGGGGGGGAGCAGTTCTTC. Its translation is CASSRRLAGGGEQFF. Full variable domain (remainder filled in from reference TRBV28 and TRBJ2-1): DVKVTQSSRYLVKRTGEKVFLECVQDMDHENMFWYRQDPGLGLRLIYFSYDVKMKEKGDIPEGYSVSREKKERFSLILESASTNQTSMYLCASSRRLAGGGEQFFGPGTRLTVL.

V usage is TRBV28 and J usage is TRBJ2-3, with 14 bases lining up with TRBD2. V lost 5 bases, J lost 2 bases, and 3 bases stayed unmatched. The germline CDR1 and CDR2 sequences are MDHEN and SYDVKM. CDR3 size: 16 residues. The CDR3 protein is CASSGLAGGTTDTQYF. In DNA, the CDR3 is TGTGCCAGCAGTGGACTAGCGGGGGGCACCACAGATACGCAGTATTTT. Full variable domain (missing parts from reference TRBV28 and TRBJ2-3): DVKVTQSSRYLVKRTGEKVFLECVQDMDHENMFWYRQDPGLGLRLIYFSYDVKMKEKGDIPEGYSVSREKKERFSLILESASTNQTSMYLCASSGLAGGTTDTQYFGPGTRLTVL.

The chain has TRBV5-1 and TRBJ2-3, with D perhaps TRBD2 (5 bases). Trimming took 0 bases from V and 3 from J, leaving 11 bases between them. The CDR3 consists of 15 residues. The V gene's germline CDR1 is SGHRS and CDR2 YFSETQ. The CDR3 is CASSLGTGRTDTQYF. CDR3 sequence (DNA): TGCGCCAGCAGCTTGGGGACTGGGCGGACAGATACGCAGTATTTT.

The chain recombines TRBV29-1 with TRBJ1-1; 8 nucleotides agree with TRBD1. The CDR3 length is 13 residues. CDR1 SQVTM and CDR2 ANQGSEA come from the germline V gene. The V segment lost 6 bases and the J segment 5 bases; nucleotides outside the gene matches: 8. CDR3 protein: CSVSQGVWTEAFF. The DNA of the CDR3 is TGCAGCGTATCACAGGGGGTATGGACTGAAGCTTTCTTT. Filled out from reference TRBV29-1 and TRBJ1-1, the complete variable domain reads SAVISQKPSRDICQRGTSLTIQCQVDSQVTMMFWYRQQPGQSLTLIATANQGSEATYESGFVIDKFPISRPNLTFSTLTVSNMSPEDSSIYLCSVSQGVWTEAFFGQGTRLTVV.

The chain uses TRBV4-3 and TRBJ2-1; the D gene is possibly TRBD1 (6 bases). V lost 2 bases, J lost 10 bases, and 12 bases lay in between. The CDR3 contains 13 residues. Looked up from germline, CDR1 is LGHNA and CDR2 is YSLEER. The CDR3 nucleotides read TGCGCCAGCAGCCAACCCGGGACACGCGAGCAGTTCTTC. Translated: CASSQPGTREQFF.

The CDR3 here is CSVAGLAGDPSYEQYF. CDR3 nucleotides: TGCAGCGTGGCAGGACTAGCGGGGGACCCCTCCTACGAGCAGTACTTC. J is TRBJ2-7 and V is TRBV29-1, with 13 nucleotides matching TRBD2. The trim removed 6 bases at V and 0 bases at J, leaving 8 bases unmatched. This CDR3 has 16 amino acids. Germline CDR1 SQVTM, CDR2 ANQGSEA.

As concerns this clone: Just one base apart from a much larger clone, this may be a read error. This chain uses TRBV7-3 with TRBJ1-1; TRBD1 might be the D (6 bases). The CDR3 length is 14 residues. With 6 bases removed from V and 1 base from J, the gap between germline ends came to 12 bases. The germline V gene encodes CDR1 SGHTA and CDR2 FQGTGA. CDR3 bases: TGTGCCAGCAGTCGACAGGTGGGGAACACTGAAGCTTTCTTT. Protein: CASSRQVGNTEAFF.

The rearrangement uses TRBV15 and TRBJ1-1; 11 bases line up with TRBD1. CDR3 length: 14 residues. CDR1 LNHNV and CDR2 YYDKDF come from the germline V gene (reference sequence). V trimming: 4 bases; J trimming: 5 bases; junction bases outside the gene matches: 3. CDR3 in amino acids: CATSTDRGPTEAFF. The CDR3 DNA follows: TGTGCCACCAGCACGGACAGGGGGCCTACTGAAGCTTTCTTT.

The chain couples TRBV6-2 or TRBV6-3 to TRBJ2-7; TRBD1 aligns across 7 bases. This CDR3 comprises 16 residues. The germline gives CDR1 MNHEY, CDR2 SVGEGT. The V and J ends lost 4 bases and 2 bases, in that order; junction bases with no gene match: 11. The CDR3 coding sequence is TGTGCCAGCAGTTCCGAGAGGGGGCAGGGCACCTACGAGCAGTACTTC. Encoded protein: CASSSERGQGTYEQYF.

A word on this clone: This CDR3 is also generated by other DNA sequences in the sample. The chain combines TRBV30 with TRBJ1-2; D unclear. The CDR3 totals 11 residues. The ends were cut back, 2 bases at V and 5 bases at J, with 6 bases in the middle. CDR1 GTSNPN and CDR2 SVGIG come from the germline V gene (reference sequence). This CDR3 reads CAWSPGYGYTF. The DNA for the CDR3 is TGTGCCTGGAGTCCGGGGTATGGCTACACCTTC.

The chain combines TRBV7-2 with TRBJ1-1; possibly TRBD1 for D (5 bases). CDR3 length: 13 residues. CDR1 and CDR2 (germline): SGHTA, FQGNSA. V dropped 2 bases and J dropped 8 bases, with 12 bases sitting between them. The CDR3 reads CASSLFGQGEAFF. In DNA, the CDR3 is TGTGCCAGCAGCTTATTCGGCCAGGGAGAAGCTTTCTTT. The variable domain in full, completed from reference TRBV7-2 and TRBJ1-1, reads GAGVSQSPSNKVTEKGKDVELRCDPISGHTALYWYRQSLGQGLEFLIYFQGNSAPDKSGLPSDRFSAERTGGSVSTLTIQRTQQEDSAVYLCASSLFGQGEAFFGQGTRLTVV.

The CDR3 loop is CAWSVQIAGVGELFF. The CDR3 DNA follows: TGTGCCTGGAGTGTACAAATAGCGGGGGTTGGGGAGCTGTTTTTT. The rearrangement uses TRBV30 and TRBJ2-2, with 9 bases aligning to TRBD2. Germline V lookup: CDR1 GTSNPN, CDR2 SVGIG (reference sequence). The V segment lost 0 bases and the J segment 8 bases; nucleotides outside the gene matches: 7. This CDR3 region has 15 residues.

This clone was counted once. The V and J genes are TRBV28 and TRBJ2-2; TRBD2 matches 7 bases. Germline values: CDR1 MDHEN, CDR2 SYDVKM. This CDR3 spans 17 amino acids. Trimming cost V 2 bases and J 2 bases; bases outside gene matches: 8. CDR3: CASSLSTPGGNTGELFF. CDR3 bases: TGTGCCAGCAGTTTAAGTACTCCGGGAGGTAACACCGGGGAGCTGTTTTTT. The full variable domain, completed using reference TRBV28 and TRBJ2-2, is DVKVTQSSRYLVKRTGEKVFLECVQDMDHENMFWYRQDPGLGLRLIYFSYDVKMKEKGDIPEGYSVSREKKERFSLILESASTNQTSMYLCASSLSTPGGNTGELFFGEGSRLTVL.

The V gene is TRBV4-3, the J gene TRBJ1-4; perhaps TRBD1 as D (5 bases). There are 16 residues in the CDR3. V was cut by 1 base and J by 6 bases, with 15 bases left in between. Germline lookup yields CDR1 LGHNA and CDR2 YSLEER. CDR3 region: CASSQGETVSDEKLFF. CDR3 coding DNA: TGCGCCAGCAGCCAAGGAGAGACAGTTTCTGATGAAAAACTGTTTTTT.

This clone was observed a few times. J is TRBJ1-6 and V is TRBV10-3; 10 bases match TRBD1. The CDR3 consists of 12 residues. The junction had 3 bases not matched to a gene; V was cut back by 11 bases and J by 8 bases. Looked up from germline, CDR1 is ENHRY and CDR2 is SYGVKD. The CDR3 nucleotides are TGTGCCGTGGGGACAGGGGATTCACCCCTCCACTTT. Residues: CAVGTGDSPLHF.

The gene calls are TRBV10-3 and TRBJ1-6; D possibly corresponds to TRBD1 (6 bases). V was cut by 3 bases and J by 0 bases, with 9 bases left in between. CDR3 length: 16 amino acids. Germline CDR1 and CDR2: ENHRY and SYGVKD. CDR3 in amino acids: CAISDSRGSYNSPLHF. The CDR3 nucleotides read TGTGCCATCAGTGACTCCAGGGGCTCCTATAATTCACCCCTCCACTTT.

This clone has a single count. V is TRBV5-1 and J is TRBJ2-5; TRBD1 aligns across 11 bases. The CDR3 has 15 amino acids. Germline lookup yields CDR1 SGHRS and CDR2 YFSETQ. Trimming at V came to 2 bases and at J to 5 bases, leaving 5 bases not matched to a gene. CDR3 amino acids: CASSFGQGARETQYF. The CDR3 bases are TGCGCCAGCAGCTTCGGACAGGGGGCGCGGGAGACCCAGTACTTC. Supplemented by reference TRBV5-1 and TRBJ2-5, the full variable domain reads KAGVTQTPRYLIKTRGQQVTLSCSPISGHRSVSWYQQTPGQGLQFLFEYFSETQRNKGNFPGRFSGRQFSNSRSEMNVSTLELGDSALYLCASSFGQGARETQYFGPGTRLLVL.

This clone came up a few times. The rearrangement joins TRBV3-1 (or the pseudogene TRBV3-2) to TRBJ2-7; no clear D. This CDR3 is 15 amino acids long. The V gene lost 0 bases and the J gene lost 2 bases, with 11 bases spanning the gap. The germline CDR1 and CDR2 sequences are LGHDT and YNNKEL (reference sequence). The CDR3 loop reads CASSQDVYFAYEQYF. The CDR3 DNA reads TGTGCCAGCAGCCAAGATGTTTACTTTGCCTACGAGCAGTACTTC.

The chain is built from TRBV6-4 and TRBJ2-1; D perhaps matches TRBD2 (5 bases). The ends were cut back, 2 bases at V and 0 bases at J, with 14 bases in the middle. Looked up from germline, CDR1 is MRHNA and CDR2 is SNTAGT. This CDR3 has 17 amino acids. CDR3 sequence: CASSDGVGESSYNEQFF. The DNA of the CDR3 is TGTGCCAGCAGTGACGGGGTCGGGGAAAGCTCCTACAATGAGCAGTTCTTC.

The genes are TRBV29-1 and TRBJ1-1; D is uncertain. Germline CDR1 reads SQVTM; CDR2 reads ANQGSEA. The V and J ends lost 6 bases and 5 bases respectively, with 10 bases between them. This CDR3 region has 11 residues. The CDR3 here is CSVVPGTEAFF. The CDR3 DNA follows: TGCAGCGTCGTCCCGGGAACTGAAGCTTTCTTT.

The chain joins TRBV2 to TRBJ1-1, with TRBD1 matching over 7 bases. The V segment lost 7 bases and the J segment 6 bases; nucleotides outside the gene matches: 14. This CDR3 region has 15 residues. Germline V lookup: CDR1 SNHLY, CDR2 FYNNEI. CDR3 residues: CASTPRTGEGAEAFF. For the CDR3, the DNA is TGTGCCAGCACCCCTCGGACAGGCGAGGGGGCTGAAGCTTTCTTT.

Written as DNA, the CDR3 is TGTGCCAGCAGACAGGGCGCCAGTGAAAAACTGTTTTTT. Translation gives CASRQGASEKLFF. The chain couples TRBV19 to TRBJ1-4, with TRBD1 matching over 7 bases. Germline lookup yields CDR1 LNHDA and CDR2 SQIVND (reference sequence). The V and J ends lost 9 bases and 7 bases, in that order; junction bases with no gene match: 8. CDR3 length: 13 amino acids.

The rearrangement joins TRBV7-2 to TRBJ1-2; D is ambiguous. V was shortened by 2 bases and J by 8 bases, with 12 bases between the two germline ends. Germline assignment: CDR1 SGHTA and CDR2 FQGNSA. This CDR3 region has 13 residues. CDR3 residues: CASSLLDFGGYTF. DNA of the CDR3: TGTGCCAGCAGCTTACTAGATTTCGGAGGCTACACCTTC.

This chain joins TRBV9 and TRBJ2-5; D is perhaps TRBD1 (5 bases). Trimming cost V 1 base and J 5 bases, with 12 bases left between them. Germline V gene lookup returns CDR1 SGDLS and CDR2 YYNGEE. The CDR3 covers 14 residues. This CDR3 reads CASSVIGDRETQYF. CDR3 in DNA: TGTGCCAGCAGCGTAATAGGGGATAGGGAGACCCAGTACTTC.

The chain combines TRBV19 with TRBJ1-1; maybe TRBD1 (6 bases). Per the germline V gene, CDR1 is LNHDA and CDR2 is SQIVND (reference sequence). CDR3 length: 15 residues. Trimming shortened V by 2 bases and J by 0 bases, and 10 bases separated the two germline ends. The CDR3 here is CASSIQGIMNTEAFF. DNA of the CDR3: TGTGCCAGTAGTATACAGGGGATAATGAACACTGAAGCTTTCTTT.

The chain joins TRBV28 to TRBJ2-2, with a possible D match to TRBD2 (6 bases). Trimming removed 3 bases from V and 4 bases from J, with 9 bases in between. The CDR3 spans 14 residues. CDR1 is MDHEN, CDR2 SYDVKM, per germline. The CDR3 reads CASSFPAGTGELFF. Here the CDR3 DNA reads TGTGCCAGCAGTTTCCCAGCGGGCACCGGGGAGCTGTTTTTT.

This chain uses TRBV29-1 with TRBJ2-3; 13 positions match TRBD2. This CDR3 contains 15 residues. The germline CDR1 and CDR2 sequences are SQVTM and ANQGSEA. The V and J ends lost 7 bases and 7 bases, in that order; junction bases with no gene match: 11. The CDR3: CSARTSGSPIYTQYF. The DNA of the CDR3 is TGCAGCGCCAGGACTAGCGGGAGCCCGATATATACGCAGTATTTT.